One and the same sample provided the 3 T cell receptor beta chains below, sequenced in a study of neurological immune-mediated disorders. TCRdb reprocessed the 5' RACE reads with MiXCR, giving one entry per CDR3 protein. The profile shows roughly 30,000 distinct CDR3 sequences, around 21% of them singletons. The specimen was CD4+ T cells from blood. The receptors shown here come from a man aged 45-65 years with HTLV-1-associated myelopathy (HAM/TSP).

This clonotype was observed many times. This chain connects TRBV20-1 to TRBJ2-7; 10 bases are shared with TRBD2. J lost 2 bases, V lost 5 bases, and 6 bases had no gene match. Germline loops: CDR1 DFQATT, CDR2 SNEGSKA (reference sequence). The CDR3 consists of 14 residues. The CDR3 DNA is TGCAGTGCTGAACGACTAGCGGGCACCTACGAGCAGTACTTC. Translated, it gives CSAERLAGTYEQYF.

This clonotype came up many times. The chain uses TRBV20-1 and TRBJ2-3; D possibly corresponds to TRBD2 (5 bases). V dropped 3 bases and J dropped 1 base, with 14 bases sitting between them. The CDR3 covers 15 residues. Looked up from germline, CDR1 is DFQATT and CDR2 is SNEGSKA (reference sequence). CDR3 sequence reads: CSASREPRGTDTQYF. The CDR3 bases are TGCAGTGCTAGCCGGGAACCAAGGGGCACAGATACGCAGTATTTT.

This clonotype appeared many times. V usage is TRBV20-1 and J usage is TRBJ2-3; 12 bases agree with TRBD2. Germline V CDR1 and CDR2: DFQATT, SNEGSKA (reference sequence). With 5 bases clipped from V and 3 bases from J, the junction kept 9 bases outside the gene matches. This CDR3 is 16 amino acids long. CDR3 sequence reads: CSASPTSGSFTDTQYF. CDR3 nucleotide sequence: TGCAGTGCTTCCCCGACTAGCGGGAGTTTTACAGATACGCAGTATTTT.